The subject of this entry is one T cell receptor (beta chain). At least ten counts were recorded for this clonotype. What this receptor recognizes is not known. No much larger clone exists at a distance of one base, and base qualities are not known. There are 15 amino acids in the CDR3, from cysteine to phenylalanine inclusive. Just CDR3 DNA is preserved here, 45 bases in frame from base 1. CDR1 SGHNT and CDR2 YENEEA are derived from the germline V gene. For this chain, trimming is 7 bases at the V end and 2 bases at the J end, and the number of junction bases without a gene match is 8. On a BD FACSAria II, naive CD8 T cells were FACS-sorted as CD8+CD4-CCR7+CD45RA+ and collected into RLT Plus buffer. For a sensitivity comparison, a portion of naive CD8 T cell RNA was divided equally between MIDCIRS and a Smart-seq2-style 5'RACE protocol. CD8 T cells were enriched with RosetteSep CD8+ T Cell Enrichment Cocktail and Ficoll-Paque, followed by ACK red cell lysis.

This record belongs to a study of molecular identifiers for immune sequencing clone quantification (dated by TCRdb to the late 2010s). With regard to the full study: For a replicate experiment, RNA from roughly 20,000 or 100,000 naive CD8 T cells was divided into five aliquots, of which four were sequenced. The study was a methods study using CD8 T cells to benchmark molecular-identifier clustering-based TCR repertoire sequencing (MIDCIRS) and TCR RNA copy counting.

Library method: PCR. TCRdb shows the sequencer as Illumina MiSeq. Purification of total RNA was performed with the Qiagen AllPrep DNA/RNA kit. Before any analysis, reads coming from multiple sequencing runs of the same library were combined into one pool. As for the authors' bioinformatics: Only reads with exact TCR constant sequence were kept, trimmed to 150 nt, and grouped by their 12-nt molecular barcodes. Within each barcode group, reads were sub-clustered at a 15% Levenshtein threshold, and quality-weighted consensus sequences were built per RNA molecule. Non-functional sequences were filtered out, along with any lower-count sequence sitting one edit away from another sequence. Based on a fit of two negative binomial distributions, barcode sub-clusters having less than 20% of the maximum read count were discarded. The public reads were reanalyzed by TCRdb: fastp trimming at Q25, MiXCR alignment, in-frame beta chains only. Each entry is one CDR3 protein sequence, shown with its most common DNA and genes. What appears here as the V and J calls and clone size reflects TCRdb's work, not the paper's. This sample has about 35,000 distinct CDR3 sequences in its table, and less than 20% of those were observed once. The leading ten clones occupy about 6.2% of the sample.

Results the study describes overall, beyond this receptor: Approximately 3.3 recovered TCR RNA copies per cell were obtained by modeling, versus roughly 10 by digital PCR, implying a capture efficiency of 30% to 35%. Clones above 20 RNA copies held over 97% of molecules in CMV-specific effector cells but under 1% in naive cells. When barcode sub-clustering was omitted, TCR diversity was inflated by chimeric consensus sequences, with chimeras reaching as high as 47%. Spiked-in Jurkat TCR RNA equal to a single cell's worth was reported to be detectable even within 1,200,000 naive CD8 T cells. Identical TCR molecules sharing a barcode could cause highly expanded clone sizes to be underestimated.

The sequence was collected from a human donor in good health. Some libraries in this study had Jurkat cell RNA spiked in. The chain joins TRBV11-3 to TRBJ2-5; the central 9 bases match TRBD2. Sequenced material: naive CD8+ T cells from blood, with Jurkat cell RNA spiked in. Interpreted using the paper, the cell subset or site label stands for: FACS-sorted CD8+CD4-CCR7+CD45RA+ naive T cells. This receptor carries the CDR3 CASNRGLAGQETQYF. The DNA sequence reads TGTGCCAGCAACAGGGGCCTAGCGGGACAAGAGACCCAGTACTTC.